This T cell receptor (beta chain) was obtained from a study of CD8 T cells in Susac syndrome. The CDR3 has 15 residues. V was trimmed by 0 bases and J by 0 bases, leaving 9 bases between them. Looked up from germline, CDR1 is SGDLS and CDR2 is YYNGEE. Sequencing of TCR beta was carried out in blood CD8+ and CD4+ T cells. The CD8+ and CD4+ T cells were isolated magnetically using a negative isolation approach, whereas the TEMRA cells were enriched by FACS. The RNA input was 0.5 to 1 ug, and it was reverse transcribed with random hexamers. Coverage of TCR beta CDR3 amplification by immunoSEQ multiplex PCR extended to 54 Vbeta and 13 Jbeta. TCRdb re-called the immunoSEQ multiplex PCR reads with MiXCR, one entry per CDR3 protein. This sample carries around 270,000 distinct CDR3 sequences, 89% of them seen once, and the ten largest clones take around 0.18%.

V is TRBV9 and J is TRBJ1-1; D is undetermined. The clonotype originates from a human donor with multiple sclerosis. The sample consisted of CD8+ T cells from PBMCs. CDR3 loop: CASSVEGVMNTEAFF. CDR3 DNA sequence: TGTGCCAGCAGCGTAGAGGGTGTTATGAACACTGAAGCTTTCTTT.